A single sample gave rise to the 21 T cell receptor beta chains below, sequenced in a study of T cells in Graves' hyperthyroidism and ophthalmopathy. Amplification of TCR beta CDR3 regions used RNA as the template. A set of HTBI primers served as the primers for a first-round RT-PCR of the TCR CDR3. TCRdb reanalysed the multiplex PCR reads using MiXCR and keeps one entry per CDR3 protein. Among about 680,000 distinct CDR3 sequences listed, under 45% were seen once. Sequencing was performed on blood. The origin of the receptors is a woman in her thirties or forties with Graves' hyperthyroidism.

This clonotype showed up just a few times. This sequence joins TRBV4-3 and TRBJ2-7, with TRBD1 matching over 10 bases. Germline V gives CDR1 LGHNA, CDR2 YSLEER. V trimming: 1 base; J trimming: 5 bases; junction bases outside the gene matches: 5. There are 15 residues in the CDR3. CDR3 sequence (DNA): TGCGCCAGCAGCCAAGGGGACAGGGGCGGAGACGAGCAGTACTTC. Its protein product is CASSQGDRGGDEQYF.

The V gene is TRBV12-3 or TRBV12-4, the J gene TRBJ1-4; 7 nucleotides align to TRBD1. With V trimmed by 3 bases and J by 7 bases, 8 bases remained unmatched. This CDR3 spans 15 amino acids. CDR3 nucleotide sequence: TGTGCCAGCAGTTTCGTCGCAGGGGGGGGTGAAAAACTGTTTTTT. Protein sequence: CASSFVAGGGEKLFF.

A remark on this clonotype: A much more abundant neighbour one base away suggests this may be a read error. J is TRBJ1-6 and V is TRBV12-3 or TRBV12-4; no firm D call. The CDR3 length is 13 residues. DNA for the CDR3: TGTCCCAGCAGTCCGCAGGACCGTTCACCCCTCCACTTT. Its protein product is CPSSPQDRSPLHF.

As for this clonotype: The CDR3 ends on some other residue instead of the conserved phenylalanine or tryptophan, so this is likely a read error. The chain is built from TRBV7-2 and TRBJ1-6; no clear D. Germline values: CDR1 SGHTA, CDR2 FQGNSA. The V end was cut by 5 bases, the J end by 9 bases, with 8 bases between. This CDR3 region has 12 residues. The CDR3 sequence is CASSVPGSPLHS. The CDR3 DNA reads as TGTGCCAGCAGCGTTCCTGGTTCACCCCTCCACTCT.

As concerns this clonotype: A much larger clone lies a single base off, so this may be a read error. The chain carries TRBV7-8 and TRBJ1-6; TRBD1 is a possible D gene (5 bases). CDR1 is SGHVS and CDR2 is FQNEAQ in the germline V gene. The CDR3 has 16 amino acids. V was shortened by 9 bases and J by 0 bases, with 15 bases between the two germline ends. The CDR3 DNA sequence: TGTGCCAGTAGGGGCAGTAGGAGCTCCTATAATTCACCCCTCCACTTT. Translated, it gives CASRGSRSSYNSPLHF.

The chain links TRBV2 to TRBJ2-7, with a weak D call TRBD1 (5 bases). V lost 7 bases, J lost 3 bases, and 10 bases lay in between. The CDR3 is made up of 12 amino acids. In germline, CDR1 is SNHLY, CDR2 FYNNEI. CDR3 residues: CASTSRVYEQYF. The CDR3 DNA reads TGTGCCAGCACGTCCAGGGTCTACGAGCAGTACTTC.

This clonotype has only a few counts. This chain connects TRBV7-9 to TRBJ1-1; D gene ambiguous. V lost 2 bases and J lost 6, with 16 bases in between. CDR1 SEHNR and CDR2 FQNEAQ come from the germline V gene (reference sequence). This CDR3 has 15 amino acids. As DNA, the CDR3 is TGTGCCAGCAGCTTATTTCCCAATTCCGAGGCTGAAGCTTTCTTT. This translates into CASSLFPNSEAEAFF.

The CDR3 DNA reads as TGTGCCAGCACTTGGGGGGAGGGCGAGCAGTACTTC. Its protein product is CASTWGEGEQYF. This chain connects TRBV6-1 to TRBJ2-7, with 7 bases that match TRBD2. This CDR3 has 12 residues. The V and J ends lost 7 bases and 6 bases, in that order; junction bases with no gene match: 6. In germline, CDR1 is MNHNS, CDR2 SASEGT.

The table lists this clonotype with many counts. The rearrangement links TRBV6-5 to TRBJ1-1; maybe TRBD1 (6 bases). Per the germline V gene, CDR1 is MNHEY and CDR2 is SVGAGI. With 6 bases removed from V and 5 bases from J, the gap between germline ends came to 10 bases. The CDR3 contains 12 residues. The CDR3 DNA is TGTGCCAGCAGGCCTACAGGGACTGAAGCTTTCTTT. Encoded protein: CASRPTGTEAFF.

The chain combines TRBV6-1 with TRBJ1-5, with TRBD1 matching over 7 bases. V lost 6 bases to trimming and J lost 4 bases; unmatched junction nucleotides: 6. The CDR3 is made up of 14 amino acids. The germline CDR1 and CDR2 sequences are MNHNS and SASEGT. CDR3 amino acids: CASRAQGWNQPQHF. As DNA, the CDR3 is TGTGCCAGCAGAGCACAGGGGTGGAATCAGCCCCAGCATTTT.

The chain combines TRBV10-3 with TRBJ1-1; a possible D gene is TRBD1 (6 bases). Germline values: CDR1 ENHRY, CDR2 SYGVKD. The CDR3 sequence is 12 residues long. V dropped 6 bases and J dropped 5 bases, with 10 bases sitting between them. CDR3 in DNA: TGTGCCATCAGATCAGGGGTTACTGAAGCTTTCTTT. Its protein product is CAIRSGVTEAFF.

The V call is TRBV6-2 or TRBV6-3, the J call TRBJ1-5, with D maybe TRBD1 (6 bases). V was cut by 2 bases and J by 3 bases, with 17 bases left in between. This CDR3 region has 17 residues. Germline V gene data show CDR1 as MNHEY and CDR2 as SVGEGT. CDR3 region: CASSYNAGGALNQPQHF. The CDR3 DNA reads TGTGCCAGCAGTTACAACGCTGGGGGGGCCCTCAATCAGCCCCAGCATTTT.

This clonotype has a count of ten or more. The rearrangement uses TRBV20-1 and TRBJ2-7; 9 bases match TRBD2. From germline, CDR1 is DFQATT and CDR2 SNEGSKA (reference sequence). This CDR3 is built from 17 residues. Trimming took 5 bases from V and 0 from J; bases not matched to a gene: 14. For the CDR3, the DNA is TGCAGTGCTGACGGGACTAGCAGCAGTTCGACCTCCTACGAGCAGTACTTC. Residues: CSADGTSSSSTSYEQYF.

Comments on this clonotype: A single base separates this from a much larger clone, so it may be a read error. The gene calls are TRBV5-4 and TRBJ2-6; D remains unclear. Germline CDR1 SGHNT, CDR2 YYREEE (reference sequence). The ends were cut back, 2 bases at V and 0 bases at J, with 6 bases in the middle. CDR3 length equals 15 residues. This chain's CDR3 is CASSFEDSGANVLTF. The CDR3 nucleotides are TGTGCCAGCAGCTTCGAGGACTCTGGGGCCAACGTCCTGACTTTC.

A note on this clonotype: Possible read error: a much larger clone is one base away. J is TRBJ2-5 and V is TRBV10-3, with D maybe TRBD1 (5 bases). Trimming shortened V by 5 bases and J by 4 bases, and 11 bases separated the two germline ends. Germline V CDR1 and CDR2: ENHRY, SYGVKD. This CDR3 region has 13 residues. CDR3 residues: CAISSVGLETQYF. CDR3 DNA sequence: TGTGCCATCAGTTCCGTGGGGCTAGAGACCCAGTACTTC.

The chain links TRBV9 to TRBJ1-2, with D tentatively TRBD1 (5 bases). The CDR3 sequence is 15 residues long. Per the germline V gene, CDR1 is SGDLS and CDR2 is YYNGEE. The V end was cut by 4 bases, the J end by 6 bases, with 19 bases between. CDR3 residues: CASSLDRLPRDGYTF. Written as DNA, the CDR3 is TGTGCCAGCAGCCTCGACAGACTACCTCGGGATGGCTACACCTTC. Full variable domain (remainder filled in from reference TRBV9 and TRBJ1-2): DSGVTQTPKHLITATGQRVTLRCSPRSGDLSVYWYQQSLDQGLQFLIQYYNGEERAKGNILERFSAQQFPDLHSELNLSSLELGDSALYFCASSLDRLPRDGYTFGSGTRLTVV.

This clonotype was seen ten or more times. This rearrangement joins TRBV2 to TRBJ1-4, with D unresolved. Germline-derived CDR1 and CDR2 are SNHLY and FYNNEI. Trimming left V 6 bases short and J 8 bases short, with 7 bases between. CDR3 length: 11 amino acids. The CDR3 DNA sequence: TGTGCCAGCAGATTCGGAGAAAAACTGTTTTTT. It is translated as CASRFGEKLFF. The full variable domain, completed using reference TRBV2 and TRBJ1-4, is EPEVTQTPSHQVTQMGQEVILRCVPISNHLYFYWYRQILGQKVEFLVSFYNNEISEKSEIFDDQFSVERPDGSNFTLKIRSTKLEDSAMYFCASRFGEKLFFGSGTQLSVL.

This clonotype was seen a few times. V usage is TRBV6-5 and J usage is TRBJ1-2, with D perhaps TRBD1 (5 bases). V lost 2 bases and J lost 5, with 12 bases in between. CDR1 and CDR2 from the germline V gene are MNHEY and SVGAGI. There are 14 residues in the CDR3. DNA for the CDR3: TGTGCCAGCAGTTACCGCCGGGACGGATATGGCTACACCTTC. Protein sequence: CASSYRRDGYGYTF.

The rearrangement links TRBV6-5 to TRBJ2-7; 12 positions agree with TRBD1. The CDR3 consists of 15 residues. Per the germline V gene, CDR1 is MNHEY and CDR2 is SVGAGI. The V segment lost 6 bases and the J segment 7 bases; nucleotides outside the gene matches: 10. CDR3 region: CASSNPGQGAREQYF. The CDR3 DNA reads TGTGCCAGCAGCAACCCGGGACAGGGGGCGAGAGAGCAGTACTTC.

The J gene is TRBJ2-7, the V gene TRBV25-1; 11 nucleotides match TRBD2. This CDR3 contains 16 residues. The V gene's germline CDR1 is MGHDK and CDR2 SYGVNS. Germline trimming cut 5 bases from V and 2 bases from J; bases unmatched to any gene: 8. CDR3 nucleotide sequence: TGTGCCAGCAGTCAACTAGCGGGAGTATCAGCCTACGAGCAGTACTTC. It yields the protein CASSQLAGVSAYEQYF.

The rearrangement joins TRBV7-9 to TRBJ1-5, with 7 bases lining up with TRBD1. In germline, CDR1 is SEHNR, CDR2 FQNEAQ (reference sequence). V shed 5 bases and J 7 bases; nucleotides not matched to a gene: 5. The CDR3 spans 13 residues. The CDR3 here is CASSKTGRQPQHF. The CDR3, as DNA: TGTGCCAGCAGCAAGACAGGGCGGCAGCCCCAGCATTTT.